The entry below gives a single TCR beta chain sequence along with its context. Its specific antigen is unknown. Qualities for individual bases were not recorded, and no much larger clone is one base off. The collaborating institutions used their own protocols to collect whole blood in K2EDTA tubes. For TCRbeta analysis, collaborator samples were shipped as frozen whole blood, as isolated PBMCs, or as DNA extracted from either sample type. This sample stems from a study of blood T cell repertoires in COVID-19 (dated by TCRdb to the early 2020s). Describing the broader study: The collaborator samples originated in the United States, Italy and Spain and spanned the acute and convalescent phases of COVID-19. The sample metadata nearly always contained a de-identified subject ID, COVID-19 status, age in years and sex. The samples were drawn from two sources: the first 160 participants of the ongoing ImmuneRACE study, and 1,254 subjects contributed by 6 global collaborators. A freely available public database, intended as a resource for researchers studying the immune response to SARS-CoV-2, is where the repertoires were released. Where available, HLA class I and class II types were obtained from metadata supplied by the sample provider rather than from assay-based typing. Deeply sampled blood TCRbeta repertoires from subjects exposed to, actively infected with, or recovered from COVID-19 were included in the dataset. The material from the prospective study consisted of cDNA or gDNA derived from T cells, B-cell-depleted T cells, or PBMCs. Study-wide conclusions, independent of this receptor: How much clinical and demographic metadata was included differed by source and by participant, and the metadata was provided uncurated.

The immunoSEQ Assay, a bias-controlled multiplex PCR, was used to amplify TCRbeta CDR3 regions from genomic DNA. Turning to the authors' computational methods: Nucleated cell counts per sample were estimated from amplification of reference gene primers within the assay. Sequence reads were collapsed and filtered to measure the absolute abundance of every unique TCRbeta CDR3 rearrangement. For each sample, productive Simpson clonality was calculated as the square root of Simpson's diversity index across productive rearrangements. Imported from immuneACCESS, the table was reduced by TCRdb to in-frame sequences with V and J called. These copies leave out some clones; in studies compared against another copy, an unresolved V gene accounts for under half, and the cause of the remainder is not known. D and trimming come from the DNA, and the V and J calls and clone size come from that table. The sample has roughly 150,000 clones on record, more than 65% of them singletons. The ten largest clonotypes hold approximately 11% of the sample.

CDR1 is given as SGHAT and CDR2 as FQNNGV, both from the germline V gene. Germline trimming amounts to 3 bases on V and 0 bases on J, with 8 as the count of junction bases outside the gene matches. Including cysteine and phenylalanine, the CDR3 has 19 amino acids. Only the CDR3 portion is preserved as DNA: 57 bases, with reading frame beginning at the first base. This sequence uses TRBV11-2 and TRBJ2-3; the central 14 bases match TRBD2. Source material: peripheral blood. The origin of this receptor is a man between 65 and 79 years old with active or convalescent COVID-19. CDR3 region: CASSLFPGLAGVSTDTQYF. The DNA is as follows: TGTGCCAGCAGCTTGTTCCCGGGACTAGCGGGGGTAAGCACAGATACGCAGTATTTT.